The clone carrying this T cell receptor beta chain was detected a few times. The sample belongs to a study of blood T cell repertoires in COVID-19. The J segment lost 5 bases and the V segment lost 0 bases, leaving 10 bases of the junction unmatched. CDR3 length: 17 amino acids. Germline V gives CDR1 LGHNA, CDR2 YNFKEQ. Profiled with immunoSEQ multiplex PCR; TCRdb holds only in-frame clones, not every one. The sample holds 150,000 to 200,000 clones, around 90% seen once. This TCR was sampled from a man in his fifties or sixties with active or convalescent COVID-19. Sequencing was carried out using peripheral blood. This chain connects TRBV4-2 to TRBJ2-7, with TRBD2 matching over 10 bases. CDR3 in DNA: TGTGCCAGCAGCCAAGATTGGAGCGGGGGGGCCGTGGACGAGCAGTACTTC. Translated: CASSQDWSGGAVDEQYF.